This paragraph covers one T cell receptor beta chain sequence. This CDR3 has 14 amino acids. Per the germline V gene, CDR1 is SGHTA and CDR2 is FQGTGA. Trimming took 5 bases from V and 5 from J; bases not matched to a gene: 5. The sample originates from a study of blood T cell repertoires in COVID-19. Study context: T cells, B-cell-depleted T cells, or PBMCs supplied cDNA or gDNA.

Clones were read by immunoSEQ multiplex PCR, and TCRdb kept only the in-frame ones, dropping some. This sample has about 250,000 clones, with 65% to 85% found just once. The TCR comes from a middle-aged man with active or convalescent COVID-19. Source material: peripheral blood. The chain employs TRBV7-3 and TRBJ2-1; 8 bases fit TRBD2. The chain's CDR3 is CASSPGGNDNEQFF. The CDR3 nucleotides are TGTGCCAGCAGCCCGGGGGGGAACGACAATGAGCAGTTCTTC.